The 5 T cell receptor beta chains below were found in one sample sequenced in a study of cytomegalovirus exposure and HLA in healthy donors. The PCR used 60 Vbeta and 13 Jbeta primers. Profiled with immunoSEQ multiplex PCR; TCRdb holds only in-frame clones, not every one. The table includes about 130,000 clones, 72% detected once. The specimen was PBMCs. These receptors all stem from a man in his thirties or forties in good health and CMV-seronegative.

The chain combines TRBV5-6 with TRBJ1-3; no clear D. V shed 4 bases and J shed 0 bases, with 11 bases lying between them. The CDR3 covers 15 residues. CDR1 is SGHDT, CDR2 YYEEEE, per germline. The CDR3 coding sequence is TGTGCCAGCAGCAGTGTCGGGATCTCTGGAAACACCATATATTTT. Translating gives CASSSVGISGNTIYF.

This chain uses TRBV7-9 with TRBJ1-6, with 7 bases matching TRBD1. The CDR3 is 15 residues long. Germline assignment: CDR1 SEHNR and CDR2 FQNEAQ (reference sequence). Unmatched junction bases numbered 5, after V lost 5 bases and J lost 4 bases. CDR3 nucleotide sequence: TGTGCCAGCAGCGACCCGGGACAGTATAATTCACCCCTCCACTTT. Its protein is CASSDPGQYNSPLHF.

This sequence joins TRBV2 and TRBJ1-6, with TRBD1 matching 8 bases. With 6 bases clipped from V and 8 bases from J, the junction kept 6 bases outside the gene matches. Germline loops: CDR1 SNHLY, CDR2 FYNNEI. CDR3 length: 14 residues. The CDR3 sequence: CASRHTGGDSPLHF. The CDR3, as DNA: TGTGCCAGCAGGCATACAGGGGGAGATTCACCCCTCCACTTT.

This chain joins TRBV28 and TRBJ1-2; TRBD1 might be the D (5 bases). Trimming pared 7 bases from V and 6 bases from J, leaving 15 bases between. CDR1 MDHEN and CDR2 SYDVKM come from the germline V gene. This CDR3 contains 13 residues. The CDR3 sequence: CASTLGGWDGYTF. The CDR3 coding sequence is TGTGCCAGCACCCTGGGGGGTTGGGATGGCTACACCTTC.

This clone showed up just once. The chain carries TRBV4-3 and TRBJ2-7; maybe TRBD2 (5 bases). The CDR3 totals 15 residues. Germline CDR1 and CDR2: LGHNA and YSLEER. Deletions cut 0 bases from V and 5 bases from J, with 14 bases between. CDR3 nucleotides: TGCGCCAGCAGCCAAGATCCGGGAAAGTTGGACGAGCAGTACTTC. Translating gives CASSQDPGKLDEQYF.